These T cell receptor beta chains were read from a single sample in a study of cytomegalovirus exposure and HLA in healthy donors. Assay: immunoSEQ multiplex PCR; the TCRdb copy retains only in-frame clones and omits some. The data hold roughly 200,000 clones, with roughly 8.7% observed a single time. Material: PBMCs. The receptors derive from a woman aged 25 to 39 in good health and CMV-seropositive. Both conserved end residues are part of each CDR3. A D gene is named only where the DNA matches it firmly. Clone size, where shown, is once, few, many, or a class for clones that have expanded.

cdr3_length	clone_size	d_call	v_call	j_call	cdr3_aa	cdr3_nt
18	-	TRBD2	TRBV29-1	TRBJ2-7	CSVEIGSFGAGGLYEQYF	TGCAGCGTTGAAATCGGTAGCTTCGGAGCGGGAGGCCTCTACGAGCAGTACTTC
17	few	-	TRBV27	TRBJ2-1	CASSLYGGGLAYNEQFF	TGTGCCAGCAGTTTATACGGCGGGGGCCTCGCCTACAATGAGCAGTTCTTC
14	-	-	TRBV5-1	TRBJ1-2	CASRGGTPQYGYTF	TGCGCCAGCAGAGGTGGGACACCCCAATATGGCTACACCTTC
13	-	TRBD1	TRBV29-1	TRBJ2-3	CSVAPGQVDTQYF	TGCAGCGTTGCCCCGGGACAGGTGGATACGCAGTATTTT
15	-	-	TRBV7-8	TRBJ2-7	CASSFSGRGKDEQYF	TGTGCCAGCAGCTTCTCCGGGCGGGGCAAGGACGAGCAGTACTTC
16	few	TRBD1	TRBV19	TRBJ1-2	CASSIELGTGFGGYTF	TGTGCCAGTAGTATTGAGCTTGGGACAGGGTTTGGAGGCTACACCTTC
17	few	TRBD2	TRBV11-2	TRBJ2-7	CASSLVHSGTSRYEQYF	TGTGCCAGCAGCTTAGTGCATTCCGGGACTAGCCGGTACGAGCAGTACTTC
15	-	-	TRBV27	TRBJ1-5	CASSLAAISNQPQHF	TGTGCCAGCAGTTTAGCGGCAATTAGCAATCAGCCCCAGCATTTT
16	few	TRBD2	TRBV5-4	TRBJ2-3	CASSLRASGTTDTQYF	TGTGCCAGCAGCTTGCGGGCTAGCGGTACCACAGATACGCAGTATTTT
14	few	TRBD1	TRBV6-6	TRBJ1-2	CATSRDRDNYGYTF	TGTGCCACCTCGAGGGACAGAGATAACTATGGCTACACCTTC
13	-	TRBD1	TRBV7-6	TRBJ1-1	CASRETGVTEAFF	TGTGCCAGCAGGGAAACAGGGGTCACTGAAGCTTTCTTT
13	-	TRBD1	TRBV7-2	TRBJ1-4	CASAIWTGEKLFF	TGTGCCAGCGCGATTTGGACAGGGGAAAAACTGTTTTTT
13	few	-	TRBV6-5	TRBJ1-1	CASSYLGVSEAFF	TGTGCCAGCAGTTACCTCGGGGTTTCTGAAGCTTTCTTT
15	few	TRBD1	TRBV2	TRBJ1-5	CASQTGGSVVQPQHF	TGTGCCAGTCAGACAGGGGGCAGCGTCGTACAGCCCCAGCATTTT
14	-	-	TRBV5-4	TRBJ1-1	CASSPTVKNTEAFF	TGTGCCAGCAGCCCGACAGTTAAGAACACTGAAGCTTTCTTT
12	-	-	TRBV15	TRBJ2-2	CATMEVTGELFF	TGTGCCACCATGGAGGTGACCGGGGAGCTGTTTTTT
14	few	-	TRBV11-2	TRBJ1-6	CASSPGPGQGTLHF	TGTGCCAGCAGCCCTGGGCCCGGCCAAGGAACCCTCCACTTT
15	-	TRBD1	TRBV5-8	TRBJ2-7	CASSTAGLGQYEQYF	TGTGCCAGCAGTACAGCCGGACTGGGACAGTACGAGCAGTACTTC
16	few	TRBD1	TRBV5-1	TRBJ2-3	CASSFRPGQGGDTQYF	TGCGCCAGCAGCTTCCGACCGGGACAGGGAGGAGATACGCAGTATTTT
13	few	TRBD1	TRBV7-6	TRBJ1-2	CASSFNRGYGYTF	TGTGCCAGCAGCTTTAACAGGGGGTATGGCTACACCTTC
14	-	-	TRBV19	TRBJ2-7	CASSHAPLPYEQYF	TGTGCCAGTAGTCACGCTCCCCTACCCTACGAGCAGTACTTC
14	-	TRBD2	TRBV30	TRBJ2-2	CAWTLLASTGELFF	TGTGCCTGGACTTTACTAGCGTCTACCGGGGAGCTGTTTTTT
15	-	TRBD1	TRBV6-1	TRBJ2-5	CASSDRRGRAETQYF	TGTGCCAGCAGTGACCGCAGGGGGCGAGCAGAGACCCAGTACTTC
18	-	TRBD2	TRBV14	TRBJ2-3	CASSLNGLAGGTTDTQYF	TGTGCCAGCAGCCTTAACGGACTAGCGGGAGGGACCACAGATACGCAGTATTTT
17	-	-	TRBV5-1	TRBJ1-4	CASSLAYSRAGNEKLFF	TGCGCCAGCAGCCTAGCTTATTCTCGGGCCGGTAACGAAAAACTGTTTTTT
15	-	TRBD2	TRBV11-3	TRBJ2-2	CASSLGGSLTGELFF	TGTGCCAGCAGCTTAGGCGGGAGTTTAACCGGGGAGCTGTTTTTT
14	few	-	TRBV27	TRBJ2-3	CASSTLASTDTQYF	TGTGCCAGCAGTACTCTAGCTAGCACAGATACGCAGTATTTT
14	-	TRBD2	TRBV5-4	TRBJ2-1	CASSLRDYYNEQFF	TGTGCCAGCAGCCTCCGGGACTACTACAATGAGCAGTTCTTC
15	few	-	TRBV5-1	TRBJ2-3	CASSLGLASTDTQYF	TGCGCCAGCAGCTTGGGGCTAGCGTCAACAGATACGCAGTATTTT
14	few	-	TRBV5-1	TRBJ2-5	CASSFSGRQETQYF	TGCGCCAGCAGCTTCTCTGGGCGCCAAGAGACCCAGTACTTC
15	few	TRBD1	TRBV6-5	TRBJ2-7	CAVSNRDRGSYEQYF	TGTGCCGTCTCCAACCGGGACAGGGGATCCTACGAGCAGTACTTC
12	few	-	TRBV12-5	TRBJ1-1	CASGLVGTEAFF	TGTGCTAGTGGTTTGGTCGGCACTGAAGCTTTCTTT
13	-	-	TRBV5-4	TRBJ2-3	CASSFLLGDTQYF	TGTGCCAGCAGCTTTCTTCTCGGAGATACGCAGTATTTT
15	-	-	TRBV13	TRBJ2-3	CASSLRGSWENTQYF	TGTGCCAGCAGCTTAAGAGGAAGTTGGGAGAATACGCAGTATTTT
17	-	-	TRBV1	TRBJ1-6	CTSSQERGGRVSSPLHF	TGCACCAGCAGCCAAGAAAGGGGGGGGCGCGTTTCTTCACCCCTCCACTTT
12	few	-	TRBV7-9	TRBJ2-1	CASSLEGNEQFF	TGTGCCAGCAGCTTAGAGGGGAATGAGCAGTTCTTC
14	few	-	TRBV27	TRBJ1-1	CASKQDRMNTEAFF	TGTGCCAGCAAACAAGACAGGATGAACACTGAAGCTTTCTTT
15	-	-	TRBV10-1	TRBJ2-7	CASSESADSPVEQYF	TGCGCCAGCAGTGAGTCGGCAGATAGCCCTGTCGAGCAGTACTTC
16	few	-	TRBV2	TRBJ2-3	CASRTRLDSRTDTQYF	TGTGCCAGCAGAACCAGACTAGATTCACGCACAGATACGCAGTATTTT
14	-	-	TRBV2	TRBJ2-5	CASMNTGGGETQYF	TGTGCCAGCATGAATACGGGGGGCGGAGAGACCCAGTACTTC
15	few	TRBD1	TRBV29-1	TRBJ1-2	CSVFGQDGGNYGYTF	TGCAGCGTTTTCGGACAGGACGGGGGAAACTATGGCTACACCTTC
14	few	TRBD2	TRBV30	TRBJ2-3	CAWSVGGRTDTQYF	TGTGCCTGGAGTGTTGGCGGGAGGACAGATACGCAGTATTTT
15	-	TRBD2	TRBV2	TRBJ2-7	CASRASGMSSYEQYF	TGTGCCAGTCGGGCCAGCGGGATGAGCTCCTACGAGCAGTACTTC
20	-	-	TRBV1	TRBJ2-7	CTSSHSPRGTEREGRYEQYF	TGCACCAGCAGCCATTCACCCAGGGGGACTGAACGGGAGGGCAGGTACGAGCAGTACTTC
15	-	TRBD2	TRBV27	TRBJ2-7	CASSRTSGSIYEQYF	TGTGCCAGCAGCCGGACTAGCGGGAGCATCTACGAGCAGTACTTC
16	few	TRBD1	TRBV2	TRBJ1-5	CASRVVVGQINQPQHF	TGTGCCAGCAGGGTCGTAGTGGGACAGATCAATCAGCCCCAGCATTTT
19	-	TRBD2	TRBV7-6	TRBJ2-1	CASSPYPRLAGGPGNEQFF	TGTGCCAGCAGCCCCTACCCACGACTAGCGGGAGGGCCCGGCAATGAGCAGTTCTTC
13	-	-	TRBV7-9	TRBJ1-2	CASSLDRENGYTF	TGTGCCAGCAGCTTAGACAGGGAGAATGGCTACACCTTC
15	once	-	TRBV10-3	TRBJ2-1	CAISPGSSTYNEQFF	TGTGCCATCAGCCCCGGGTCCTCTACCTACAATGAGCAGTTCTTC
16	few	TRBD2	TRBV2	TRBJ2-1	CASSEKGGSSYNEQFF	TGTGCCAGCAGTGAGAAGGGCGGGAGCTCCTACAATGAGCAGTTCTTC
18	few	TRBD1	TRBV30	TRBJ1-4	CAWRVRDRRFPFPEKLFF	TGTGCCTGGAGGGTCCGGGACAGGCGCTTCCCGTTTCCGGAAAAACTGTTTTTT
15	few	-	TRBV13	TRBJ1-1	CASSFKTGRNTEAFF	TGTGCCAGCAGCTTCAAGACAGGTCGAAACACTGAAGCTTTCTTT
15	-	-	TRBV6-5	TRBJ2-3	CASRIEITSTDTQYF	TGTGCCAGCAGAATCGAGATCACTAGCACAGATACGCAGTATTTT